Shown below are 10 T cell receptor beta chains from a single sample sequenced in a study of blood T cell repertoires in COVID-19. Generated by immunoSEQ multiplex PCR, the TCRdb table keeps only in-frame clones and is missing some. The sample consists of approximately 280,000 clones, approximately 84% of them appearing once. What was sequenced was peripheral blood. All receptors come from a human donor with COVID-19, enrolled during active disease. The donor label of this sample is uncertain.

The chain links TRBV4-3 to TRBJ2-7, with D unclear. Looked up from germline, CDR1 is LGHNA and CDR2 is YSLEER. This CDR3 spans 13 amino acids. V was cut by 3 bases and J by 6 bases, with 12 bases left in between. CDR3 nucleotide sequence: TGCGCCAGCAGCCAGAGATTGCAGGCCGAGCAGTACTTC. It specifies CASSQRLQAEQYF.

The V gene is TRBV19, the J gene TRBJ1-5, with D possibly TRBD1 on 6 matching bases. CDR3 length: 14 residues. Between the trimmed V and J ends, which lost 4 bases and 7 bases, there was a span of 14 bases. Germline loops: CDR1 LNHDA, CDR2 SQIVND (reference sequence). The CDR3 sequence: CASSTTGNGQPQHF. As DNA, the CDR3 is TGTGCCAGTAGTACAACAGGGAATGGGCAGCCCCAGCATTTT. Full variable domain (rest looked up from reference TRBV19 and TRBJ1-5): DGGITQSPKYLFRKEGQNVTLSCEQNLNHDAMYWYRQDPGQGLRLIYYSQIVNDFQKGDIAEGYSVSREKKESFPLTVTSAQKNPTAFYLCASSTTGNGQPQHFGDGTRLSIL.

The chain links TRBV24-1 to TRBJ1-5, with TRBD1 matching over 11 bases. After removal of 5 bases from V and 0 bases from J, the junction contained 11 bases not matched to a gene. From germline, CDR1 is KGHDR and CDR2 SFDVKD. The CDR3 consists of 19 residues. CDR3: CATSGPGQGGIYSNQPQHF. In DNA, the CDR3 is TGTGCCACCAGTGGTCCGGGACAGGGGGGAATCTATAGCAATCAGCCCCAGCATTTT.

V gene TRBV28 combines with J gene TRBJ2-7; D might be TRBD2 (6 bases). The CDR3 consists of 14 residues. CDR1 MDHEN and CDR2 SYDVKM come from the germline V gene. The germline V and J ends were trimmed by 6 bases and 7 bases, with 19 bases remaining between them. CDR3 residues: CASSEIAAGREQYF. The CDR3 coding sequence is TGTGCCAGCAGCGAAATTGCGGCGGGAAGGGAGCAGTACTTC.

The chain recombines TRBV19 with TRBJ1-4; D is ambiguous. The CDR3 consists of 14 residues. V lost 7 bases and J 0 bases, leaving 9 bases between the germline ends. CDR1 and CDR2 (germline): LNHDA, SQIVND (reference sequence). CDR3 in DNA: TGTGCCAGTATTTCGGGAACAACTAATGAAAAACTGTTTTTT. The encoded protein is CASISGTTNEKLFF.

This rearrangement joins TRBV5-1 to TRBJ2-7; 7 nucleotides align to TRBD1. Germline trimming cut 5 bases from V and 1 base from J; bases unmatched to any gene: 9. This CDR3 spans 15 amino acids. Germline V CDR1 and CDR2: SGHRS, YFSETQ. The CDR3 sequence is CASRNPGQISYEQYF. For the CDR3, the DNA is TGCGCCAGCAGGAACCCGGGACAGATATCCTACGAGCAGTACTTC.

The J gene is TRBJ1-5, the V gene TRBV5-8, with D tentatively TRBD1 (5 bases). Germline-derived CDR1 and CDR2 are SGHTS and YDEGEE. The CDR3 extends over 14 amino acids. V was shortened by 1 base and J by 12 bases, with 17 bases between the two germline ends. For the CDR3, the DNA is TGTGCCAGCAGCTTGATGGTAGGACAAAGGCTCCAGCATTTT. It specifies CASSLMVGQRLQHF.

On this clone: This sample also contains other DNA sequences that code for the same CDR3. The chain combines TRBV12-3 or TRBV12-4 with TRBJ2-7; the D gene is possibly TRBD1 (6 bases). The CDR3 consists of 13 residues. V was cut by 6 bases and J by 2 bases, with 11 bases left in between. CDR3 residues: CASSLRGTYEQYF. CDR3 DNA sequence: TGTGCCAGCAGCCTAAGGGGGACCTACGAGCAGTACTTC.

This clone came up a few times. This chain joins TRBV6-6 and TRBJ2-1, with TRBD2 matching over 7 bases. The CDR3 is 15 residues long. Unmatched junction bases numbered 12, after V lost 7 bases and J lost 6 bases. CDR1 and CDR2 (germline): MNHNY, SVGAGI (reference sequence). CDR3 region: CASTLQASGANEQFF. CDR3 bases: TGTGCCAGCACCTTACAGGCTAGCGGAGCCAATGAGCAGTTCTTC.

The V gene is TRBV9, the J gene TRBJ2-6; 14 bases map to TRBD2. Trimming removed 0 bases from V and 4 bases from J; junction bases left unmatched: 6. The germline CDR1 and CDR2 sequences are SGDLS and YYNGEE. The length of the CDR3 is 19 residues. The CDR3: CASSVGTSGRQPGANVLTF. CDR3 in DNA: TGTGCCAGCAGCGTAGGGACTAGCGGGAGGCAACCCGGGGCCAACGTCCTGACTTTC.